This is a list of T cell receptor beta chains from one sample in a study of CD8+ T cells in alopecia areata. The protocol was immunoSEQ multiplex PCR, while the TCRdb copy is restricted to in-frame clones and leaves out a portion. The sample yields 140,000 to 150,000 clones, around 60% seen once. The sample was CD4+ T cells sorted from blood, taken at week 0. These receptors were obtained from a human donor with alopecia areata. Each CDR3 is given with its conserved first and last residue.

v_gene: TRBV5-8
CDR3aa: CASTLGQEYGYTF

v_gene: TRBV2
CDR3aa: CASSLTKSEQYF

v_gene: TRBV4-3
CDR3aa: CASRDARRGEKLFF

v_gene: TRBV29-1
CDR3aa: CSVGGQGTNYGYTF

v_gene: TRBV6-5
CDR3aa: CASRSGMLVNTEAFF

v_gene: TRBV9
CDR3aa: CASSVGAGGAGTQYF

v_gene: TRBV5-1
CDR3aa: CASSFDRGRTEQYF

v_gene: TRBV4-3
CDR3aa: CASSHRTGYDQPQHF

v_gene: TRBV5-1
CDR3aa: CASSFHTGAQETQYF

v_gene: TRBV2
CDR3aa: CASSSTQGAPGYTF

v_gene: TRBV25-1
CDR3aa: CASSGGRRYNEQFF

v_gene: TRBV29-1
CDR3aa: CSAFIRDRGLYEQYF

v_gene: TRBV29-1
CDR3aa: CRGLSPLHF

v_gene: TRBV23-1
CDR3aa: CASRGRDNSTTSTDTQYF

v_gene: TRBV29-1
CDR3aa: CSVEDWAGGNEQFF

v_gene: TRBV7-9
CDR3aa: CASSLVLHTDTQYF

v_gene: TRBV18
CDR3aa: CASSPDRGLGNQPQHF

v_gene: TRBV6-5
CDR3aa: CASSPSGGFNNEQFF

v_gene: TRBV2
CDR3aa: CASRETSGGAHEQFF

v_gene: TRBV2
CDR3aa: CASSDYGGTEAFF

v_gene: TRBV29-1
CDR3aa: CSANGANYGYTF

v_gene: TRBV25-1
CDR3aa: CASSEPRGGADTQYF

v_gene: TRBV25-1
CDR3aa: CASSVSYNEQFF

v_gene: TRBV7-2
CDR3aa: CASSLMPGQYYGYTF

v_gene: TRBV5-1
CDR3aa: CASTSAPRAKETQYF

v_gene: TRBV29-1
CDR3aa: CSVLLHTGWNGYTF

v_gene: TRBV7-2
CDR3aa: CASSPRTSSYEQYF

v_gene: TRBV5-1
CDR3aa: CASSLVHRETQYF

v_gene: TRBV5-1
CDR3aa: CASSLATDSGYNEQFF

v_gene: TRBV29-1
CDR3aa: CSAWTIDRDLNYEQYF

v_gene: TRBV11-1
CDR3aa: CASSWTGTGNSEQFF

v_gene: TRBV6-1
CDR3aa: CASRQVGATSF

v_gene: TRBV30
CDR3aa: CAWADRGNTIYF

v_gene: TRBV10-3
CDR3aa: CATQNPRQGDYEQYF

v_gene: TRBV29-1
CDR3aa: CSVELGDTQYF

v_gene: TRBV2
CDR3aa: CASTLDWGGNSPLHF

v_gene: TRBV6-1
CDR3aa: CASSVGGTLNEKLFF

v_gene: TRBV29-1
CDR3aa: CSVERDRAGEQYF

v_gene: TRBV6-5
CDR3aa: CASSYAGGNNQPQHF

v_gene: TRBV28
CDR3aa: CASSPSWGTGANVLTF

v_gene: TRBV25-1
CDR3aa: CASRMAGEVGYTF

v_gene: TRBV7-2
CDR3aa: CASSLATVSYGYTF

v_gene: TRBV10-1
CDR3aa: CASSKGQGGGYTF

v_gene: TRBV29-1
CDR3aa: CSVARDRGDYGYTF